Sequencing of this TCR beta chain was carried out in a study of a mutant IDH1 vaccine in newly diagnosed glioma. Study-level background: Treated patients, averaging 40.4 years, were roughly 60% male and roughly 38% female. Earlier care involved radiotherapy, temozolomide, or both, and the majority received both.

Germline V lookup: CDR1 PRHDT, CDR2 FYEKMQ (reference sequence). V gave up 4 bases and J gave up 4 bases, with 13 bases separating them. The CDR3 length is 14 residues. The time point is: baseline, week 1 (first vaccination visit). The sample's treatment: pre-vaccination baseline after standard-of-care therapy. Donors' newly diagnosed IDH1-mutant WHO grade 3 or 4 astrocytomas lacked nuclear ATRX. As to this clone: Its antigen is as yet unknown.

Study-level points and caveats: The vaccine induced immune responses, and these occurred in around 93% of patients.

Profiled with immunoSEQ multiplex PCR; TCRdb holds only in-frame clones, not every one. The sample has about 66,000 clones; 80% to 90% are singletons. Source: PBMCs, taken from a glioma patient treated with radiotherapy, temozolomide or both. The source is a man between 25 and 39 years old with glioma. The gene calls are TRBV13 and TRBJ1-1; D ambiguous. The chain's CDR3 is CASSYYSTSTEAFF. The DNA for the CDR3 is TGTGCCAGCAGCTATTACAGTACAAGCACTGAAGCTTTCTTT. The full variable domain, completed using reference TRBV13 and TRBJ1-1, is AAGVIQSPRHLIKEKRETATLKCYPIPRHDTVYWYQQGPGQDPQFLISFYEKMQSDKGSIPDRFSAQQFSDYHSELNMSSLELGDSALYFCASSYYSTSTEAFFGQGTRLTVV.